This T cell receptor (beta chain) appears in the sequencing data of a study of cytomegalovirus exposure and HLA in healthy donors. Study in general: Approximately 81% of 398 genotyped donors fell in the Caucasian-associated ancestry cluster.

Overall study findings and caveats: No immune exposure information besides CMV serostatus was available.

The primer mix had 60 Vbeta and 13 Jbeta primers. Data came from immunoSEQ multiplex PCR; TCRdb stores just in-frame clones and leaves some out. The sample records some 150,000 clones, approximately 74% being singletons. V lost 5 bases and J 4 bases, leaving 9 bases between the germline ends. In germline, CDR1 is PRHDT, CDR2 FYEKMQ (reference sequence). This CDR3 is 13 amino acids long. Worth noting for this clone: Its antigen is unidentified.

The chain has TRBV13 and TRBJ2-1, with a weak D call TRBD2 (5 bases). The TCR sequence derives from a woman under 40 in good health and CMV-seronegative. Sequenced input: PBMCs. Written as DNA, the CDR3 is TGTGCCAGCAGCCGGACGGGGTACAATGAGCAGTTCTTC. Its protein product is CASSRTGYNEQFF.